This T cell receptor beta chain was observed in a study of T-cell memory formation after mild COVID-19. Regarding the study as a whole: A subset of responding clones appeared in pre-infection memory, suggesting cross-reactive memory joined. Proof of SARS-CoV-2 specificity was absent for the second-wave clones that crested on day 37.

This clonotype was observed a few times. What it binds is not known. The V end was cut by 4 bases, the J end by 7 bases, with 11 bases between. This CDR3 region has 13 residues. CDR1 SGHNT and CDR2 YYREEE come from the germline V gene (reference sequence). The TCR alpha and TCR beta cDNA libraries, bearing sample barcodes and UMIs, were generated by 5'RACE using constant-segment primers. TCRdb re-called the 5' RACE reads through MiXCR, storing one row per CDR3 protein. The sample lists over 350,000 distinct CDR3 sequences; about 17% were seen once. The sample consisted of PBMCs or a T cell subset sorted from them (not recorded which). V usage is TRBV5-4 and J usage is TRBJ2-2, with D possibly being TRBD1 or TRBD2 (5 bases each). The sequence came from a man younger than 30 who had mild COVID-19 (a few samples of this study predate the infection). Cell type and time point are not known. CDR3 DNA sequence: TGTGCCAGCAGCCGGGACCGAGGCGGGGAGCTGTTTTTT. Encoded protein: CASSRDRGGELFF.